This TCR beta chain was recorded in a study of OX40 agonist ivuxolimab in advanced cancers. Turning to the study itself: Cohort: more than 75% men, mean age around 55, aged roughly 23 to 90. Partial responses, seen in three patients, involved one hepatocellular carcinoma and two cutaneous melanomas.

Study-wide points: Expanded clones tended on average to be more numerous among CD8+ T cells than CD4+.

This table comes from immunoSEQ multiplex PCR, and its TCRdb copy is limited to in-frame clones, with some not included. The data show some 43,000 clones, about 90% seen once. As concerns this clone: Antigen specificity is unknown.

Trimming took 2 bases from V and 5 from J; bases not matched to a gene: 18. This CDR3 is 20 amino acids long. From germline, CDR1 is MNHNS and CDR2 SASEGT. The input for sequencing was CD4+ or CD8+ T cells sorted from blood, taken in a trial of the OX40 agonist ivuxolimab. The TCR originated in an adult with an advanced solid tumor such as melanoma, head and neck, liver or kidney cancer. The chain carries TRBV6-1 and TRBJ2-5; 12 positions agree with TRBD2. The CDR3 DNA follows: TGTGCCAGCAGTGAACCTCCCGGCGGGGCTAGCGGGAGGGCCGAGGAGACCCAGTACTTC. Encoded protein: CASSEPPGGASGRAEETQYF.